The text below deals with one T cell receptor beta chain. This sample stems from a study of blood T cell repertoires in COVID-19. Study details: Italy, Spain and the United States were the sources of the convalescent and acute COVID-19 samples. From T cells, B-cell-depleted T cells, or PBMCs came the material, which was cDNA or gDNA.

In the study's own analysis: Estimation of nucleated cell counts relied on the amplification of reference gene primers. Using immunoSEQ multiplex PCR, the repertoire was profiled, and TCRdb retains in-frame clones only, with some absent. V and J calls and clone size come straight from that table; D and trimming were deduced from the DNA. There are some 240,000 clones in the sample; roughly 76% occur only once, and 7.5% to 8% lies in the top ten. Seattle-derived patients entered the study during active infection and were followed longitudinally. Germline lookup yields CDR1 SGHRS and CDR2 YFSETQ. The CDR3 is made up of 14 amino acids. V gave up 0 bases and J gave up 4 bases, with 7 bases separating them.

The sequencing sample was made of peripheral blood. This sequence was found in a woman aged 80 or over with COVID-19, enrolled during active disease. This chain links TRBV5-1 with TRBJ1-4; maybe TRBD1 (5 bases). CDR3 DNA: TGCGCCAGCAGCTTGGAGGGGATTAATGAAAAACTGTTTTTT. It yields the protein CASSLEGINEKLFF.